Below are 8 T cell receptor beta chains sequenced from a single sample in a study of T cell responses to AZD1222 COVID-19 vaccine. Assay used: immunoSEQ multiplex PCR; TCRdb lists only in-frame clones, some missing. The sample carries 100,000 or so clones, less than 95% recorded once. The starting material was peripheral blood, obtained on day 0 of AZD1222 vaccination. These receptors all stem from an adult in good health.

V usage is TRBV30 and J usage is TRBJ2-5; no reliable D call. In germline, CDR1 is GTSNPN, CDR2 SVGIG (reference sequence). There are 12 residues in the CDR3. Trimming pared 2 bases from V and 5 bases from J, leaving 9 bases between. CDR3 loop: CAWSLRGETQYF. As DNA, the CDR3 is TGTGCCTGGAGTTTACGTGGGGAGACCCAGTACTTC.

This clone was detected once. V and J are TRBV18 and TRBJ2-3; maybe TRBD2 (6 bases). The germline V gene has CDR1 KGHSH and CDR2 LQKENI. The V gene lost 0 bases and the J gene lost 8 bases, with 18 bases spanning the gap. The CDR3 extends over 16 amino acids. CDR3 region: CASSPPTLLDGGTQYF. The CDR3 nucleotides are TGTGCCAGCTCACCACCGACCCTACTCGACGGGGGTACGCAGTATTTT.

The CDR3 is CASSGQSSTDTQYF. In DNA form, the CDR3 reads TGCGCCAGCAGTGGGCAGTCAAGCACAGATACGCAGTATTTT. The rearrangement joins TRBV10-1 to TRBJ2-3; D is uncertain. Germline CDR1 is WNHNN and CDR2 is SYGVQD (reference sequence). CDR3 length: 14 residues. Trimming stripped 4 bases from V and 0 bases from J, with 8 bases between.

The chain carries TRBV5-1 and TRBJ1-2; D gene uncertain. Germline V CDR1 and CDR2: SGHRS, YFSETQ. Trimming cost V 1 base and J 0 bases, with 10 bases left between them. The CDR3 consists of 15 residues. CDR3 in amino acids: CASSLRHGTNYGYTF. CDR3 bases: TGCGCCAGCAGCTTGCGGCACGGAACTAACTATGGCTACACCTTC. Drawing the rest from reference TRBV5-1 and TRBJ1-2, the complete variable domain is KAGVTQTPRYLIKTRGQQVTLSCSPISGHRSVSWYQQTPGQGLQFLFEYFSETQRNKGNFPGRFSGRQFSNSRSEMNVSTLELGDSALYLCASSLRHGTNYGYTFGSGTRLTVV.

This sequence joins TRBV5-4 and TRBJ2-3, with 10 bases aligning to TRBD2. This CDR3 region has 16 residues. In germline, CDR1 is SGHNT, CDR2 YYREEE (reference sequence). In DNA form, the CDR3 reads TGTGCTTCGAAGCGGGGGGGCCCGGGAACCACAGATACGCAGTATTTT. It yields the protein CASKRGGPGTTDTQYF.

V is TRBV19 and J is TRBJ1-4; 9 bases map to TRBD1. This CDR3 has 15 residues. CDR1 is LNHDA and CDR2 is SQIVND in the germline V gene (reference sequence). Trimming cost V 6 bases and J 3 bases; bases outside gene matches: 5. CDR3 sequence: CASSRGQGPNEKLFF. The CDR3, as DNA: TGTGCCAGTAGCAGGGGACAGGGCCCTAATGAAAAACTGTTTTTT.

The chain has TRBV29-1 and TRBJ1-1, with a possible D match to TRBD1 (6 bases). Germline V gene sequence: CDR1 SQVTM, CDR2 ANQGSEA. The CDR3 covers 13 residues. Trimming removed 3 bases at V and 1 base at J, with 9 bases between. The CDR3 region is CSVDQGQNTEAFF. In nucleotides, the CDR3 is TGCAGCGTTGACCAGGGGCAGAACACTGAAGCTTTCTTT.

The rearrangement joins TRBV29-1 to TRBJ1-1, with a weak D call TRBD1 (5 bases). V was clipped by 4 bases and J by 4 bases, with 13 bases between them. The CDR3 loop spans 13 amino acids. Germline CDR1 and CDR2: SQVTM and ANQGSEA. The CDR3 spells CSVAIGGGTEAFF. In DNA form, the CDR3 reads TGCAGCGTTGCTATCGGTGGGGGCACTGAAGCTTTCTTT.